The present TCR beta chain was sequenced within a study of CD8 T cells in Susac syndrome. The authors reverse transcribed about 0.5 to 1 ug RNA with random hexamers. TCRdb redid the calling of the immunoSEQ multiplex PCR reads with MiXCR, one entry per CDR3 protein. The sample includes around 200,000 distinct CDR3 sequences, over 85% of them seen just once. Sequencing targeted TCR beta in T cells from blood (CD8+ and CD4+). Healthy donors matched for age and sex were used as controls. CD8+ and CD4+ T cells were negatively isolated; TEMRA cells were FACS-enriched. The source is a human donor in good health. Material for sequencing was CD4+ T cells from PBMCs.

This CDR3 reads CASSQEVDSLWGYTF. The CDR3 region has the DNA TGTGCCAGCAGCCAGGAAGTCGACAGTTTATGGGGCTACACCTTC. The chain links TRBV3-1 to TRBJ1-2, with D tentatively TRBD1 (5 bases). Germline V gene sequence: CDR1 LGHDT, CDR2 YNNKEL (reference sequence). The CDR3 runs to 15 residues. V lost 3 bases, J lost 8 bases, and 19 bases lay in between.